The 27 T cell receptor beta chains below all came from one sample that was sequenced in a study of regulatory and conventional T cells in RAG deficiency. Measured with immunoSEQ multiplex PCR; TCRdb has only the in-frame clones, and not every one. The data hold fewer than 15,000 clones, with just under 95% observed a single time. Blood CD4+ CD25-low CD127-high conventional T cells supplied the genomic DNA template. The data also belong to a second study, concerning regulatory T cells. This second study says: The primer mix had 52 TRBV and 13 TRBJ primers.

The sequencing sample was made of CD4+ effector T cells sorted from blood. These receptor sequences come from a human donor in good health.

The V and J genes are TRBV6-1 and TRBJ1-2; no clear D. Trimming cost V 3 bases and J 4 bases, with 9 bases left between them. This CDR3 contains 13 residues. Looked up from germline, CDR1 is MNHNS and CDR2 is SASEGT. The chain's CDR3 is CASSEGLGYGYTF. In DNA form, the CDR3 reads TGTGCCAGCAGTGAGGGATTGGGCTATGGCTACACCTTC.

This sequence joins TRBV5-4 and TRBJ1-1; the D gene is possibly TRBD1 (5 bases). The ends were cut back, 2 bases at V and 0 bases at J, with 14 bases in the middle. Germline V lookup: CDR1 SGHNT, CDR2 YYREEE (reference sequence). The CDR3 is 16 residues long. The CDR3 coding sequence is TGTGCCAGCAGCTTTGCGGGACGCACTATGAACACTGAAGCTTTCTTT. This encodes CASSFAGRTMNTEAFF.

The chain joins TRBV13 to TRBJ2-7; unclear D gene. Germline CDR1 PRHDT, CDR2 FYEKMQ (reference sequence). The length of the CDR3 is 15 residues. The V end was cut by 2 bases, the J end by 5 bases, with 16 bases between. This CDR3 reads CASSLIRDNKHEQYF. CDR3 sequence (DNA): TGTGCCAGCAGCTTAATTAGGGATAACAAACACGAGCAGTACTTC.

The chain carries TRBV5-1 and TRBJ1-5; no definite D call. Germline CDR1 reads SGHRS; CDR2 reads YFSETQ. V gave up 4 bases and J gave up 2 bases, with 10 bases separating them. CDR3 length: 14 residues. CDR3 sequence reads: CASSRGEGNQPQHF. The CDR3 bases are TGCGCCAGCAGCCGTGGGGAGGGCAATCAGCCCCAGCATTTT.

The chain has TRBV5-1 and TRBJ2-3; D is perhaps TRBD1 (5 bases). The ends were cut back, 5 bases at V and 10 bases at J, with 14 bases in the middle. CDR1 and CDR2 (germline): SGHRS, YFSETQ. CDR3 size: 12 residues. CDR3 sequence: CASRTDTNAQYF. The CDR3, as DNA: TGCGCCAGCAGGACAGACACCAATGCGCAGTATTTT.

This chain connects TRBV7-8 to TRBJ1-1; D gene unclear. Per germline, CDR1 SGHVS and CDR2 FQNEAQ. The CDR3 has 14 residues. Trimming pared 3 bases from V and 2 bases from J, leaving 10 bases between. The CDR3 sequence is CASSFGRRNTEAFF. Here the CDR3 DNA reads TGTGCCAGCAGCTTTGGGCGTCGAAACACTGAAGCTTTCTTT.

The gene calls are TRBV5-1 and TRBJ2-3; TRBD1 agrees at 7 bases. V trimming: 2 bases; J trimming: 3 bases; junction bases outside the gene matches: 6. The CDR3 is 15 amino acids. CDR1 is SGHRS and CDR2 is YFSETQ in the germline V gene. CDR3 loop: CASSFRGLTTDTQYF. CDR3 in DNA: TGCGCCAGCAGCTTTAGGGGGCTCACAACAGATACGCAGTATTTT.

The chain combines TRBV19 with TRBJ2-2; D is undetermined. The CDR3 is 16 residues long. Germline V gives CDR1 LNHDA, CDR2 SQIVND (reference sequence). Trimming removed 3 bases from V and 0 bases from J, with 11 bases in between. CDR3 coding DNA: TGTGCCAGTAGTATCCGAGGACCTCCGAACACCGGGGAGCTGTTTTTT. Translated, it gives CASSIRGPPNTGELFF.

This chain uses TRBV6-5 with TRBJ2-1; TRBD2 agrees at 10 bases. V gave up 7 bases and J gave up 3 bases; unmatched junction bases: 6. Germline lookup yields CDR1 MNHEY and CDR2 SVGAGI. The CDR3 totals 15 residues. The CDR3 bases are TGTGCCAGCACGGCCGGGACTAGCGTCTACAATGAGCAGTTCTTC. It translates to CASTAGTSVYNEQFF.

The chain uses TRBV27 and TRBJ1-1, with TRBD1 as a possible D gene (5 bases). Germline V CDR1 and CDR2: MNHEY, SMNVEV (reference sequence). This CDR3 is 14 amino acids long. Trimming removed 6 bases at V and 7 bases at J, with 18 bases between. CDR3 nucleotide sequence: TGTGCCAGCAGCCCGTGGGGACCGCGGGTTGAAGCTTTCTTT. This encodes CASSPWGPRVEAFF.

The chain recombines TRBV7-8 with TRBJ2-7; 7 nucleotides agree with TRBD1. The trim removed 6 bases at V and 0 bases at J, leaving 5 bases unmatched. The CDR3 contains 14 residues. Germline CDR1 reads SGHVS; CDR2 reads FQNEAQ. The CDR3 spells CASSRTGPSYEQYF. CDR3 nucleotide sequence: TGTGCCAGCAGTAGGACAGGTCCCTCCTACGAGCAGTACTTC. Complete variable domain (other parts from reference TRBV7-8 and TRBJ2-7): GAGVSQSPRYKVAKRGQDVALRCDPISGHVSLFWYQQALGQGPEFLTYFQNEAQLDKSGLPSDRFFAERPEGSVSTLKIQRTQQEDSAVYLCASSRTGPSYEQYFGPGTRLTVT.

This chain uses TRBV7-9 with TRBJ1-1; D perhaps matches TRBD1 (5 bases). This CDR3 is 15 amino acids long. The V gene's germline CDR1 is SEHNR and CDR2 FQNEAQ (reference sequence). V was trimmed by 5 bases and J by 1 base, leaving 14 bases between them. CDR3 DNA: TGTGCCAGCAGCCCCATCGGGGCCACGAACACTGAAGCTTTCTTT. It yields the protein CASSPIGATNTEAFF.

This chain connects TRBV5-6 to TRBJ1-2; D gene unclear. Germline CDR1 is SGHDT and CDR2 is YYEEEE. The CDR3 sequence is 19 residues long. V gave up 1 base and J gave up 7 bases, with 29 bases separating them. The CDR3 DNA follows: TGTGCCAGCAGCTTGAGGGCGTTTGGTGAAGGGAGAGCTGACCGTGGCTACACCTTC. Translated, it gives CASSLRAFGEGRADRGYTF.

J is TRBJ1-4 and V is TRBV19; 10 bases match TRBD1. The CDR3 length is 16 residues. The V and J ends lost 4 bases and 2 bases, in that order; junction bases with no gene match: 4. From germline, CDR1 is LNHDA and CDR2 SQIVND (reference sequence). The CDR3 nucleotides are TGTGCCAGTAGTACCGACAGGGGGCGGACTAATGAAAAACTGTTTTTT. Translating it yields CASSTDRGRTNEKLFF.

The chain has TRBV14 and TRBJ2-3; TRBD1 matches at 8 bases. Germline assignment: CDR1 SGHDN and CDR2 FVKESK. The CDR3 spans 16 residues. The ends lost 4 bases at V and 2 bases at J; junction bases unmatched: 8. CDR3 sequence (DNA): TGTGCCAGCAGCCCTCGGACAGGGCTAAACACAGATACGCAGTATTTT. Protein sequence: CASSPRTGLNTDTQYF.

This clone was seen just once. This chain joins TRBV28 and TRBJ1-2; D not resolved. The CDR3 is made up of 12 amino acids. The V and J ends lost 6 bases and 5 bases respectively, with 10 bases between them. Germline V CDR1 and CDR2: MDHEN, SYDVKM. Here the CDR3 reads CASRGSRYGYTF. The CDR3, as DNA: TGTGCCAGCAGAGGTAGCCGATATGGCTACACCTTC.

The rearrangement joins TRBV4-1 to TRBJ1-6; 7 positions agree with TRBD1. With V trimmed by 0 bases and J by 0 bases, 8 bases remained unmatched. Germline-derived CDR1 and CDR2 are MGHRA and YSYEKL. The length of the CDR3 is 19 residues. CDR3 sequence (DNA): TGCGCCAGCAGCCAAGATGGGCAGGGGGAAGTCTCCTATAATTCACCCCTCCACTTT. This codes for CASSQDGQGEVSYNSPLHF.

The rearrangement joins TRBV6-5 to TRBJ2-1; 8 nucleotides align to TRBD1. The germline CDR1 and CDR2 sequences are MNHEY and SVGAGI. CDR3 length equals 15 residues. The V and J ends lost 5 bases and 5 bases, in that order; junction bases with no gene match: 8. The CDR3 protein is CASSQGTGGNNEQFF. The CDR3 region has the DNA TGTGCCAGCAGTCAAGGTACAGGGGGAAACAATGAGCAGTTCTTC.

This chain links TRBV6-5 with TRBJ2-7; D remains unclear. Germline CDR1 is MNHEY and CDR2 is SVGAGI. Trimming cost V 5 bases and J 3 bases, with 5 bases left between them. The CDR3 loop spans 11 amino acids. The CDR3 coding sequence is TGTGCCAGCAGTAATCACTACGAGCAGTACTTC. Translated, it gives CASSNHYEQYF.

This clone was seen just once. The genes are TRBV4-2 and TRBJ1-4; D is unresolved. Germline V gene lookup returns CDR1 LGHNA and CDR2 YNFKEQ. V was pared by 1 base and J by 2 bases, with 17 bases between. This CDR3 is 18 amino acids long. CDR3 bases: TGTGCCAGCAGCCAAGGATCCACATACCAAGGGACTAATGAAAAACTGTTTTTT. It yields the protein CASSQGSTYQGTNEKLFF.

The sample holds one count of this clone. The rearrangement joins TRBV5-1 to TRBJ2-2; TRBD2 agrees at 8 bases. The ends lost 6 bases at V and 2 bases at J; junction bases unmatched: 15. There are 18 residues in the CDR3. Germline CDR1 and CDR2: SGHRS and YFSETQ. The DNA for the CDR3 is TGCGCCAGCAAATATATGGCGGGGGGCATATCAAACACCGGGGAGCTGTTTTTT. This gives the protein CASKYMAGGISNTGELFF.

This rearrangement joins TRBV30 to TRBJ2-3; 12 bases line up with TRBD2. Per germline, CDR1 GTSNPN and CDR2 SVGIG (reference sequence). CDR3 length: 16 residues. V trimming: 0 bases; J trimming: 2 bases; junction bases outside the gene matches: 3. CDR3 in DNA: TGTGCCTGGAGTGTACGACTAGCGGGGGACACAGATACGCAGTATTTT. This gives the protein CAWSVRLAGDTDTQYF.

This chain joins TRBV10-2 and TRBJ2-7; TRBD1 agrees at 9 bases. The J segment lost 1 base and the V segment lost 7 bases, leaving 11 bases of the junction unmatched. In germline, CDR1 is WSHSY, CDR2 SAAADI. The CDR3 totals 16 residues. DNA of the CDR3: TGCGCCAGCAAACAAGTCTTACAGGGGGCGTCCTACGAGCAGTACTTC. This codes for CASKQVLQGASYEQYF.

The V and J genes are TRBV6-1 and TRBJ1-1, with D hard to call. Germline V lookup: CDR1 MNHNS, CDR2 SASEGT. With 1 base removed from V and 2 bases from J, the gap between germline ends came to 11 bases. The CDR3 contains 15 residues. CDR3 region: CASSEGFPANTEAFF. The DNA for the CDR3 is TGTGCCAGCAGTGAAGGGTTCCCAGCCAACACTGAAGCTTTCTTT.

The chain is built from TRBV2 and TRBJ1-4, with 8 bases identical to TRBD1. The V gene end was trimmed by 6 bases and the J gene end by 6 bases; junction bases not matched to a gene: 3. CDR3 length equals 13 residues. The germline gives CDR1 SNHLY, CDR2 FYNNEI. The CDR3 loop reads CASSGQGYEKLFF. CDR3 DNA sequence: TGTGCCAGCAGCGGACAGGGTTATGAAAAACTGTTTTTT.

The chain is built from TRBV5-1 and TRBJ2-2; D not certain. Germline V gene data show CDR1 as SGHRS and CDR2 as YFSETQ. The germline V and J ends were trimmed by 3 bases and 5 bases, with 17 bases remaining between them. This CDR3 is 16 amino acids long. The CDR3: CASSSGPTSDTGELFF. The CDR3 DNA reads TGCGCCAGCAGCTCCGGGCCCACTTCGGATACCGGGGAGCTGTTTTTT.

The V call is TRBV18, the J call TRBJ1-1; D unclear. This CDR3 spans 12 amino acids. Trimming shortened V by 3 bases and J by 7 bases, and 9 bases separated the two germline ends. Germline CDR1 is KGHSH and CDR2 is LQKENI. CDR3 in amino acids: CASSPQQIEAFF. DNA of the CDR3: TGTGCCAGCTCACCTCAACAGATTGAAGCTTTCTTT.